Given below is one TCR beta chain in context. Antigen unknown. This record comes from a study of OX40 agonist ivuxolimab in advanced cancers. Overall study context: Ivuxolimab is a fully human IgG2 antibody that activates OX40 (CD134). Among those treated, three patients had partial responses, one with hepatocellular carcinoma and two with cutaneous melanoma.

Repertoires were generated with immunoSEQ multiplex PCR, while TCRdb's copy carries only in-frame clones and drops some. The sample records over 55,000 clones, approximately 80% being singletons. Overall study findings and caveats: Among some nonresponders, normalized T-cell clonal expansion was also low.

The V end lost 0 bases, the J end lost 7 bases, and 9 bases lay between the germline ends. Per germline, CDR1 MNHEY and CDR2 SVGAGI. The CDR3 sequence is 14 residues long. The V gene is TRBV6-5, the J gene TRBJ1-4; D ambiguous. This receptor was taken from an adult with an advanced solid tumor such as melanoma, head and neck, liver or kidney cancer. Sequenced material: CD4+ or CD8+ T cells sorted from blood, taken in a trial of the OX40 agonist ivuxolimab. CDR3 coding DNA: TGTGCCAGCAGTTACTCTCCCGACATTGAAAAACTGTTTTTT. Amino acid sequence: CASSYSPDIEKLFF.